These T cell receptor beta chains were read from a single sample in a study of read filtering for tumor transcriptome and immune sequencing. TCRdb ran MiXCR on the reads and lists one entry per CDR3 protein. The sample includes fewer than 35,000 distinct CDR3 sequences, about a fifth seen only once; the top ten take roughly 16%. The source material was a population of CD138-negative cells sorted from bone marrow. These receptors all stem from a donor aged 40 or older with multiple myeloma. The CDR3 runs from the conserved cysteine through the conserved F or W. A D gene is named only where the DNA matches it firmly. Some rows mark clone size as missing; the rest say once, few, many or name a class of expanded clone.

clone size	D gene	V gene	J gene	CDR3 DNA	CDR3 protein
many	.	TRBV12-3/TRBV12-4	TRBJ2-3	TGTGCCAGCACCCGTGACGTGGGAGATACGCAGTATTTT	CASTRDVGDTQYF
many	.	TRBV9	TRBJ2-3	TGTGCCAGCAGCCTGCTAGGAGTCGGGACAGATACGCAGTATTTT	CASSLLGVGTDTQYF
many	TRBD2	TRBV7-9	TRBJ2-5	TGTGCCAGCAGCGAAGCGGGAGCCCAAGAGACCCAGTACTTC	CASSEAGAQETQYF
many	TRBD1	TRBV20-1	TRBJ2-3	TGCAGTGCTATCCCGGACAGGGACACAGATACGCAGTATTTT	CSAIPDRDTDTQYF
few	TRBD2	TRBV4-1	TRBJ2-5	TGCGCCAGCAGCCAAGAATGGCTAGCGGGGGGGGGGAAGACCCAGTACTTC	CASSQEWLAGGGKTQYF
few	.	TRBV10-2	TRBJ2-5	TGCGCCAGCAGTGAACCGTACCAAGAGACCCAGTACTTC	CASSEPYQETQYF
many	.	TRBV3-1	TRBJ2-5	TGTGCCAGCAGCCAAGATCTAGTAACAGAGACCCAGTACTTC	CASSQDLVTETQYF
medium-sized	TRBD2	TRBV7-8	TRBJ2-1	TGTGCCAGCAGCTTGGGGGGGGGGGATGAGCAGTTCTTC	CASSLGGGDEQFF
many	TRBD2	TRBV20-1	TRBJ2-3	TGCAGTGCTAGAGGGCGGGGGGCGGGTAAAGATACGCAGTATTTT	CSARGRGAGKDTQYF
many	TRBD2	TRBV7-9	TRBJ2-3	TGTGCCAGCAGTTTAGGACTAGCTGGCGATACGCAGTATTTT	CASSLGLAGDTQYF
.	TRBD2	TRBV15	TRBJ2-3	TGTGCCACCAGCAGAGGCCCGGGACTAGCGGGAGTTGGGGTGGGAGATACGCAGTATTTT	CATSRGPGLAGVGVGDTQYF
medium-sized	TRBD2	TRBV20-1	TRBJ2-1	TGCAGTGCAACTACTAGCGGACTCAGCTACAATGAGCAGTTCTTC	CSATTSGLSYNEQFF
many	.	TRBV7-8	TRBJ1-2	TGTGCCAGCAGCTTAGCTATAGCTAACTATGGCTACACCTTC	CASSLAIANYGYTF
many	TRBD1	TRBV20-1	TRBJ2-1	TGCAGTGCTAGAGAAGGACAGGGGAATGAGCAGTTCTTC	CSAREGQGNEQFF
many	.	TRBV10-3	TRBJ2-7	TGTGCCATCAGTGAGAGTGGTCCAGACTTGACCTACGAGCAGTACTTC	CAISESGPDLTYEQYF
.	.	TRBV29-1	TRBJ2-2	TGCAGCGGGTTCGCCGGGGAGCTGTTTTTT	CSGFAGELFF
many	TRBD2	TRBV28	TRBJ2-2	TGTGCCAGCAGCTCCCGTGGGGGGGATAACACCGGGGAGCTGTTTTTT	CASSSRGGDNTGELFF
many	TRBD1	TRBV30	TRBJ2-7	TGTGCCTGGAGGAGGGCCTCAGGGGGTTTCGAGCAGTACTTC	CAWRRASGGFEQYF
many	.	TRBV10-3	TRBJ2-1	TGTGCCATCAGCTACAATGAGCAGTTCTTC	CAISYNEQFF
many	.	TRBV7-2	TRBJ2-5	TGTGCCAGCAGCTTAAGGGGGGGAAGAGGAGAGACCCAGTACTTC	CASSLRGGRGETQYF
many	TRBD2	TRBV18	TRBJ2-1	TGTGCCAGCTCGCTTTCTAGCGGGAGGCCTTCCTACAATGAGCAGTTCTTC	CASSLSSGRPSYNEQFF
many	.	TRBV29-1	TRBJ1-1	TGCAGCGTTGAAGATGGACGGGCGTTGAACACTGAAGCTTTCTTT	CSVEDGRALNTEAFF
many	TRBD1	TRBV23-1	TRBJ2-7	TGCGCCAGCAGTCAATCCCGGGACAGGAAACCCTACGAGCAGTACTTC	CASSQSRDRKPYEQYF
few	TRBD1	TRBV19	TRBJ1-5	TGTGCCAGTACCCCCGGGACAGGGGTTCAGCCCCAGCATTTT	CASTPGTGVQPQHF
many	TRBD1	TRBV20-1	TRBJ2-1	TGCAGTGCTCTCCCGACAGGGACGTACAATGAGCAGTTCTTC	CSALPTGTYNEQFF
many	.	TRBV7-2	TRBJ2-7	TGTGCCAGCAGCTTAGTAGGTTACGAGCAGTACTTC	CASSLVGYEQYF
many	TRBD2	TRBV2	TRBJ2-1	TGTGCCAGCAGCGGGGGGAGGAATAATGAGCAGTTCTTC	CASSGGRNNEQFF
few	.	TRBV27	TRBJ2-4	TGTGCCAGCAGCCCCGGACTCACTATAGCCAAAAACATTCAGTACTTC	CASSPGLTIAKNIQYF
.	.	TRBV5-1	TRBJ1-2	TGCGCCAGCAGCCTGACAGCCCCCGCCAATGGCTACACCTTC	CASSLTAPANGYTF
medium-sized	TRBD1	TRBV2	TRBJ2-1	TGTGCCAGCCGGGACAGGGGGCTGAATGAGCAGTTCTTC	CASRDRGLNEQFF
many	TRBD1	TRBV20-1	TRBJ1-2	TGCAGTGCTCCGGACAGGGGGGGATATACCGATGGCTACACCTTC	CSAPDRGGYTDGYTF
many	TRBD2	TRBV5-5	TRBJ2-3	TGTGCCAGCAGGATTGGCCCTAGCGGGAGGGCCACAGATACGCAGTATTTT	CASRIGPSGRATDTQYF
many	TRBD1	TRBV27	TRBJ2-1	TGTGCCAGCGTACCGACAGGGGTGAAGTCCTACAATGAGCAGTTCTTC	CASVPTGVKSYNEQFF
few	.	TRBV28	TRBJ2-7	TGTGCCAGCAGTCGCGCCAGTCAAGTACGCGAGCAGTGCTTC	CASSRASQVREQCF
.	.	TRBV9	TRBJ2-1	TGTGCCAGCAGCGGGGTGACAGGCTCCGACAATGAGCAGTTCTTC	CASSGVTGSDNEQFF
medium-sized	.	TRBV7-6	TRBJ2-1	TGTGCCAGCAGCTTAGCGGGAGGTACTTACAATGAGCAGTTCTTC	CASSLAGGTYNEQFF
.	.	TRBV20-1	TRBJ2-5	TGCAGTGCCCAAACCCAGCTAGCCGAAGAGACCCAGTACTTC	CSAQTQLAEETQYF
many	.	TRBV7-3	TRBJ2-3	TGTGCCAGCAGCTCCAGGGGCAGGACAGATACGCAGTATTTT	CASSSRGRTDTQYF
many	.	TRBV28	TRBJ1-2	TGTGCCAGCAGTTCCCCCGATCTGCGGGACGGACCTTATGGCTACACCTTC	CASSSPDLRDGPYGYTF
many	.	TRBV6-1	TRBJ2-3	TGTGCCAGCAGTGAACCCAGGTTCTCGATCACAGATACGCAGTATTTT	CASSEPRFSITDTQYF
once	.	TRBV4-1	TRBJ2-5	TGCGCCAGCAGCCAAGACTCGCTGGAGACCCAGTACTTC	CASSQDSLETQYF
.	TRBD2	TRBV5-1	TRBJ2-1	TGCGCTCGCAGCTTAGCGGGCTCCTACAATGAGCAGTTCTTC	CARSLAGSYNEQFF
many	.	TRBV20-1	TRBJ1-1	TGCAGTGCTAGGCCCACAGGGCGGCCTGAAGCTTTCTTT	CSARPTGRPEAFF
many	.	TRBV5-1	TRBJ2-2	TGCGCCAGCAGCTTTGAGACCGGGACCCCCGGGGAGCTGTTTTTT	CASSFETGTPGELFF
many	TRBD2	TRBV5-1	TRBJ2-3	TGCGCCAGCAGCTCTCGGGGGACTAGCGGGGGGCTCACAGATACGCAGTATTTT	CASSSRGTSGGLTDTQYF